These T cell receptor beta chains were read from a single sample in a study of cytomegalovirus exposure and HLA in healthy donors. Sequenced by immunoSEQ multiplex PCR; TCRdb stores in-frame clones only, minus some. Found here are 150,000 or so clones, roughly 75% of them singletons; the top ten hold around 2.5%. Sequencing used PBMCs. The source is a female donor in good health and CMV-seronegative. Each CDR3 is given with its conserved first and last residue. Fields, in order: J gene, D gene, V gene, clone size, CDR3 DNA, CDR3 protein. The D gene is left open where the match is weak. A row's size may be missing; if present it is once, few, many or a size class.

>TRBJ2-2|-|TRBV4-3|-
TGCGCCAGCAGACTCGACGGGGGACCCGGGGAGCTGTTTTTT
CASRLDGGPGELFF
>TRBJ2-5|TRBD2|TRBV7-3|-
TGTGCCAGCAGCTTCACACGGGGACTAGCGGGGGAGACCCAGTACTTC
CASSFTRGLAGETQYF
>TRBJ2-3|-|TRBV7-9|-
TGTGCCAGCAGCTCCGTGGGGGCGTCCACAGATACGCAGTATTTT
CASSSVGASTDTQYF
>TRBJ1-2|-|TRBV30|once
TGTGCCTGGAGACTTGACCGGGGCTATGGCTACACCTTC
CAWRLDRGYGYTF
>TRBJ2-1|TRBD2|TRBV4-3|-
TGCGCCAGCAGCCAAGGACTAGCGGGGGGCTACAATGAGCAGTTCTTC
CASSQGLAGGYNEQFF
>TRBJ2-7|-|TRBV11-2|-
TGTGCCAGCAGCTGGGGCGGAACCTACGAGCAGTACTTC
CASSWGGTYEQYF
>TRBJ2-1|-|TRBV9|-
TGTGCCAGCAGCCCGAGACAGGGAGGTGAGCAGTTCTTC
CASSPRQGGEQFF
>TRBJ2-3|TRBD2|TRBV18|few
TGTGCCAGCTCCCCGTCTGCTAGCGGGGGGTCAGATACGCAGTATTTT
CASSPSASGGSDTQYF
>TRBJ2-2|TRBD1|TRBV6-1|-
TGTGCCGGTAGCGAGCAGGGGGCAGGGCCCGGGGAGCTGTTTTTT
CAGSEQGAGPGELFF
>TRBJ2-3|-|TRBV18|-
TGTGCCAGCTCACCGGGTCCCGGGACAGATACGCAGTATTTT
CASSPGPGTDTQYF
>TRBJ2-5|-|TRBV27|-
TGTGCCAGCAGTTTAATCAGGGGGGCCGTTCAAGAGACCCAGTACTTC
CASSLIRGAVQETQYF
>TRBJ2-5|TRBD1|TRBV29-1|once
TGCAGCGTTGAAGATTTCAACAGGGGGCTTTCAACCCAGTACTTC
CSVEDFNRGLSTQYF
>TRBJ2-7|TRBD1|TRBV7-9|few
TGTGCCAGCAGCTACCGGGACAGGGACTACGAGCAGTACTTC
CASSYRDRDYEQYF
>TRBJ1-6|-|TRBV30|-
TGTGCCTGGAGCCCAGGGCGGAAGGAATCCCTCCACTTT
CAWSPGRKESLHF
>TRBJ1-5|-|TRBV27|-
TGTGCCAGCAGTTTGGGAGCTAGCAATCAGCCCCAGCATTTT
CASSLGASNQPQHF
>TRBJ2-7|-|TRBV9|-
TGTGCCAGCAGCGTAGCAGTAGGGGCCTACGAGCAGTACTTC
CASSVAVGAYEQYF
>TRBJ2-7|TRBD2|TRBV5-1|-
TGCGCCAGCAGCGCCCTCGGAGCGGGGCCCGGGGAGCAGTACTTC
CASSALGAGPGEQYF
>TRBJ1-2|TRBD1|TRBV9|-
TGTGCCAGCAGCGAGGGGGGACAGGCCAACTATGGCTACACCTTC
CASSEGGQANYGYTF
>TRBJ1-3|-|TRBV7-2|-
TGTGCCAGCAGCCCTACCCGCGCTGGAAACACCATATATTTT
CASSPTRAGNTIYF
>TRBJ2-5|-|TRBV4-2|few
TGTGCCAGCAGCCACCCTGGGGGCCGAGAGACCCAGTACTTC
CASSHPGGRETQYF
>TRBJ1-3|TRBD1|TRBV11-2|-
TGTGCCAGCAGCTGGGACAGGGGGCCCGGAAACACCATATATTTT
CASSWDRGPGNTIYF
>TRBJ2-7|-|TRBV15|-
TGTGCCACCAGCACGGACTTACGCCCCTACGAGCAGTACTTC
CATSTDLRPYEQYF
>TRBJ2-7|-|TRBV19|-
TGTGCCAGTAGTTCGCTAGGCTACGAGCAGTACTTC
CASSSLGYEQYF
>TRBJ2-1|TRBD2|TRBV27|-
TGTGCCAGCAGTAGGAGGACTAGCGGGGGGTCCTATACCTTCTACAATGAGCAGTTCTTC
CASSRRTSGGSYTFYNEQFF
>TRBJ2-1|-|TRBV4-3|-
TGCGCCAGCAGCCAAGCCCAAACGGGGGGCTCTGAGCAGTTCTTC
CASSQAQTGGSEQFF
>TRBJ1-2|TRBD1|TRBV7-9|-
TGTGCCAGCACCGACCGGACAGGGTTTTACTATGGCTACACCTTC
CASTDRTGFYYGYTF
>TRBJ2-3|TRBD1|TRBV27|-
TGTGCCAGCAGTCCCTCGGGACAGATCCCCACAGATACGCAGTATTTT
CASSPSGQIPTDTQYF
>TRBJ2-3|-|TRBV4-3|-
TGCGCCAGCAGCCAAGAGAGTACGTCGGGGGGCACAGATACGCAGTATTTT
CASSQESTSGGTDTQYF
>TRBJ2-7|-|TRBV20-1|-
TGCAGTGCGGACTGGGCCGGGGAGCAGTACTTC
CSADWAGEQYF
>TRBJ2-7|TRBD1|TRBV28|-
TGTGCCACTACCGAGTATGGGACAGGGGATTACGAGCAGTACTTC
CATTEYGTGDYEQYF
>TRBJ2-3|TRBD1|TRBV7-3|few
TGTGCCAGCAGCCTCCGGGACAGAGATACGCAGTATTTT
CASSLRDRDTQYF
>TRBJ1-5|-|TRBV5-5|-
TGTGCCAGCAGCTTAATTCCCGCCGGGACACCCAATCAGCCCCAGCATTTT
CASSLIPAGTPNQPQHF
>TRBJ1-6|-|TRBV21-1|-
TGTGCCAGCAGCAAAGAGGGATCCAAGGACAGAGCCTTCTGTAAGAACTTT
CASSKEGSKDRAFCKNF
>TRBJ2-6|TRBD1|TRBV4-3|few
TGCGCCAGCAGCCTTAGAGGGGGACAGGACTTTGGGGCCAACGTCCTGACTTTC
CASSLRGGQDFGANVLTF
>TRBJ2-1|TRBD2|TRBV7-9|-
TGTGCCAGCAGCTTAGGCAGGGGTCCTAGCGGGAGATGGAAGTTCTTC
CASSLGRGPSGRWKFF
>TRBJ2-7|TRBD2|TRBV5-1|-
TGCGCCAGCAGCGAACCTAGCGGGAGGGCCCACGAGCAGTACTTC
CASSEPSGRAHEQYF
>TRBJ2-3|TRBD2|TRBV7-8|-
TGTGCCAGCAGCCCTCACCCGGGGCGGGAGGGCCCAGATACGCAGTATTTT
CASSPHPGREGPDTQYF
>TRBJ2-7|-|TRBV7-2|-
TGTGCCAGCAGCTTAGCAAGGGTGCGGGTCCCCTCCTACGAGCAGTACTTC
CASSLARVRVPSYEQYF
>TRBJ2-7|TRBD2|TRBV9|-
TGTGCCAGCAGCGTGGAGGGACTAGCGGGAGTCGAGCAGTACTTC
CASSVEGLAGVEQYF
>TRBJ2-3|-|TRBV7-2|-
TGTGCCAGCAGCTATATAGGGGGTTCAGATACGCAGTATTTT
CASSYIGGSDTQYF
>TRBJ2-7|TRBD2|TRBV11-1|-
TGTGCCAGCAGCCAAGGACTAGCGGGAGAAAACGAGCAGTACTTC
CASSQGLAGENEQYF
>TRBJ2-3|-|TRBV27|-
TGTGCCAGCAGTTTAAGCGCCGGAGGCACAGATACGCAGTATTTT
CASSLSAGGTDTQYF
>TRBJ1-1|-|TRBV6-6|-
TGTGCCAGCAGTTACGCCCGAGGCACTGAAGCTTTCTTT
CASSYARGTEAFF